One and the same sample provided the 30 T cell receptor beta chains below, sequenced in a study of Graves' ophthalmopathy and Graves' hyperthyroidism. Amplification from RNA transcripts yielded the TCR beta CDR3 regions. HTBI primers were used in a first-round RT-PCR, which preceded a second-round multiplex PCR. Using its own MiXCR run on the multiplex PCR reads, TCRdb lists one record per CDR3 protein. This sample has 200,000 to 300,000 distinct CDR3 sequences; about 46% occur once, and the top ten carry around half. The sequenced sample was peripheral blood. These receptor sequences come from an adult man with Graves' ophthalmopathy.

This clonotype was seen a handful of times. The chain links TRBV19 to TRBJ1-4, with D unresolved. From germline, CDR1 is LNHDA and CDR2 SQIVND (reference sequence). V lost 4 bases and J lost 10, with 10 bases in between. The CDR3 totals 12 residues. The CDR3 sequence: CASSKQFGKLFF. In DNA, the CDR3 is TGTGCCAGTAGTAAACAGTTCGGAAAACTGTTTTTT.

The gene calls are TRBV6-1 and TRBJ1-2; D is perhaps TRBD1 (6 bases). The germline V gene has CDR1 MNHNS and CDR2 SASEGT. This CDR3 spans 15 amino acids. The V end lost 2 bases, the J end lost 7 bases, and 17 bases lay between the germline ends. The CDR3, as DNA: TGTGCCAGCAGTGAAAAGCCAGGGAGAGGGGGTGGCTACACCTTC. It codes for CASSEKPGRGGGYTF.

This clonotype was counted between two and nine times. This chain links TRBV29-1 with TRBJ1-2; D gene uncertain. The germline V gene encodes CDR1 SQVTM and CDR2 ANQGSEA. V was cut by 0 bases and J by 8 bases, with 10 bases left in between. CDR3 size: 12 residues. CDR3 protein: CSVEEEKEGYTF. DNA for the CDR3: TGCAGCGTTGAAGAGGAGAAGGAAGGCTACACCTTC.

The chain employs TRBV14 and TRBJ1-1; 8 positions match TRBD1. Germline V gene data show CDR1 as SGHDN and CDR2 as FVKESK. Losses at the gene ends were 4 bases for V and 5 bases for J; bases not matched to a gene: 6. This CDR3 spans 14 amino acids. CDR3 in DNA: TGTGCCAGCAGCCTTCGGACAGGGAGGACTGAAGCTTTCTTT. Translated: CASSLRTGRTEAFF.

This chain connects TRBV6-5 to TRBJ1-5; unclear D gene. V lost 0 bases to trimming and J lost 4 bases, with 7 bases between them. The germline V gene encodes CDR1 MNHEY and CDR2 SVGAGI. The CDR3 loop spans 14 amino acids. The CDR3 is CASSYSSQNQPQHF. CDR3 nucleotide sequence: TGTGCCAGCAGTTACTCAAGCCAGAATCAGCCCCAGCATTTT.

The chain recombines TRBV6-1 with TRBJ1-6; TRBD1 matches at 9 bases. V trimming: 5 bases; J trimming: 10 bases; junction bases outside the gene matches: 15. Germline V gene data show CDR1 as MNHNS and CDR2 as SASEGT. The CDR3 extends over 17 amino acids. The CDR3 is CASSYSVPGTGKSPLHF. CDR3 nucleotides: TGTGCCAGCAGTTACTCGGTTCCCGGGACAGGGAAATCACCCCTCCACTTT.

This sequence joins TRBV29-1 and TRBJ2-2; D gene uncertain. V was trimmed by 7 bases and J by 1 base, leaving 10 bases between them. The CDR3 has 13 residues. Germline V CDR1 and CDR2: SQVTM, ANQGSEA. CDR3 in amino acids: CSGWSLNTGELFF. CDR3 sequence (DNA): TGCAGCGGCTGGTCCCTGAACACCGGGGAGCTGTTTTTT.

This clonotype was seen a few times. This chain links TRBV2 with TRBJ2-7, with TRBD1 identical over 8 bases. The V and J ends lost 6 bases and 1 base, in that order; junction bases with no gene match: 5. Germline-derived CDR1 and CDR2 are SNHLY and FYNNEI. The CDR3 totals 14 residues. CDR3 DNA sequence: TGTGCCAGCAGACCCGGACAGGGATCCTACGAGCAGTACTTC. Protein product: CASRPGQGSYEQYF.

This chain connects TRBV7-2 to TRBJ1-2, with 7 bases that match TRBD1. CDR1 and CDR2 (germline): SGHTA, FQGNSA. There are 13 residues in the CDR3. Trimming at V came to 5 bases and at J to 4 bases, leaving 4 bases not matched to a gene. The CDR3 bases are TGTGCCAGCAGCCAACGACAGGGCTATGGCTACACCTTC. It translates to CASSQRQGYGYTF.

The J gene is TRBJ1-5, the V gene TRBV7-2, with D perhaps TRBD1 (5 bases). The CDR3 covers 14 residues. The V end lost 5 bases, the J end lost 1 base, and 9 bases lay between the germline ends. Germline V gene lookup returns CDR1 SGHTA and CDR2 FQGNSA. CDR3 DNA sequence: TGTGCCAGCAGCAGGGGTGTAAGCAATCAGCCCCAGCATTTT. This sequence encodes CASSRGVSNQPQHF.

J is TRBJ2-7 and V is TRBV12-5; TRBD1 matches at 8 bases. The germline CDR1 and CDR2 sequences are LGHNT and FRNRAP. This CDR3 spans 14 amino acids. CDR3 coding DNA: TGTGCCAGCAGTCCCTCTTTACAGGGGGGCGAGCAGTACTTC. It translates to CASSPSLQGGEQYF.

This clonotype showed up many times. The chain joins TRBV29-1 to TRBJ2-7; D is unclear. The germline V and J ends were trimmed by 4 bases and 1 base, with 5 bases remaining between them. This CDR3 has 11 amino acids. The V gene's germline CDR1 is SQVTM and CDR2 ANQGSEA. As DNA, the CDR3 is TGCAGCGTTGCCAGTTCCTACGAGCAGTACTTC. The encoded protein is CSVASSYEQYF.

The CDR3: CASGLGRGDEKLFF. The DNA for the CDR3 is TGCGCCAGTGGGTTGGGACGAGGGGATGAAAAACTGTTTTTT. The chain employs TRBV4-1 and TRBJ1-4, with D perhaps matching TRBD1 (5 bases). The CDR3 totals 14 residues. Germline V lookup: CDR1 MGHRA, CDR2 YSYEKL. Trimming shortened V by 9 bases and J by 6 bases, and 17 bases separated the two germline ends.

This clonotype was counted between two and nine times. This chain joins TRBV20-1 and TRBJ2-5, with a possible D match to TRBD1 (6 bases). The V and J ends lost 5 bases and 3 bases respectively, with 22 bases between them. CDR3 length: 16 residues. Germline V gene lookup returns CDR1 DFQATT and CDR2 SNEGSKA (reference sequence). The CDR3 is CSAYPTDSTSEETQYF. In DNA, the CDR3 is TGCAGTGCTTATCCGACGGACAGCACCTCAGAAGAGACCCAGTACTTC.

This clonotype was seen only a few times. The CDR3 reads CSVGGAGPPSHEQYF. In DNA, the CDR3 is TGCAGCGTTGGGGGGGCGGGACCTCCATCCCACGAGCAGTACTTC. The chain combines TRBV29-1 with TRBJ2-7, with D tentatively TRBD1 or TRBD2 (6 bases each). CDR1 and CDR2 from the germline V gene are SQVTM and ANQGSEA. With 4 bases removed from V and 5 bases from J, the gap between germline ends came to 21 bases. The CDR3 is 15 residues long.

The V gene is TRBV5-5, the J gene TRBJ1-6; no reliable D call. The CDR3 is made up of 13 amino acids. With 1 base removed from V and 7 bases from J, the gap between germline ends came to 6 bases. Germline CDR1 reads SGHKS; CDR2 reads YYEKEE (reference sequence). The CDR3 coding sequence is TGTGCCAGCAGCTTGTGGGCAAATTCACCCCTCCACTTT. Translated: CASSLWANSPLHF.

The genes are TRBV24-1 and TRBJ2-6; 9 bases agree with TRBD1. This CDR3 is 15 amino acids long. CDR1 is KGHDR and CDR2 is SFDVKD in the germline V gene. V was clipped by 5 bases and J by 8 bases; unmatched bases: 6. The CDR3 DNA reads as TGTGCCACCAGTGGCTTGGGACAGGGTACCAACGTCCTGACTTTC. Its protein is CATSGLGQGTNVLTF.

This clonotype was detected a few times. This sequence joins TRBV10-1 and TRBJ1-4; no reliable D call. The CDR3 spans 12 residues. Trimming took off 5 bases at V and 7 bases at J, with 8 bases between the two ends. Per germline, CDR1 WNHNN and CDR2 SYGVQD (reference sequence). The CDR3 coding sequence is TGCGCCAGCAGTTTGGAGGGTGAAAAACTGTTTTTT. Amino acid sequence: CASSLEGEKLFF.

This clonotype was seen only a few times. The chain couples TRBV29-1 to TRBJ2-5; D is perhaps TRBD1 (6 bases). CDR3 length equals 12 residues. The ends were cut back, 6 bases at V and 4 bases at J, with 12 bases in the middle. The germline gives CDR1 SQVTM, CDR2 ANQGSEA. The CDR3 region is CSVNREGETQYF. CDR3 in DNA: TGCAGCGTCAACAGGGAAGGAGAGACCCAGTACTTC.

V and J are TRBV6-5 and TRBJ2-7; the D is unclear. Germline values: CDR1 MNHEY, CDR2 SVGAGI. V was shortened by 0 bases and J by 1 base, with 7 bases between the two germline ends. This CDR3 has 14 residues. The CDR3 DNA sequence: TGTGCCAGCAGTTACTCTGCCACTTCCTACGAGCAGTACTTC. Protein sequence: CASSYSATSYEQYF.

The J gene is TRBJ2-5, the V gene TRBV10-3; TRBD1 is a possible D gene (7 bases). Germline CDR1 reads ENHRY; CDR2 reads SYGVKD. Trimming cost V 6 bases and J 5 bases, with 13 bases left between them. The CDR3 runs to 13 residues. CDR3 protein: CAIRQGTWETQYF. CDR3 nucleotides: TGTGCCATCAGACAGGGGACTTGGGAGACCCAGTACTTC.

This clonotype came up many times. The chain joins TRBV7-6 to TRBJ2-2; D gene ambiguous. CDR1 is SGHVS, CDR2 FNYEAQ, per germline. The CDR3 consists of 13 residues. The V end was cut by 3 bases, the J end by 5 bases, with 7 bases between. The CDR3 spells CASSFGSTGELFF. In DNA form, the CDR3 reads TGTGCCAGCAGCTTCGGGTCGACCGGGGAGCTGTTTTTT.

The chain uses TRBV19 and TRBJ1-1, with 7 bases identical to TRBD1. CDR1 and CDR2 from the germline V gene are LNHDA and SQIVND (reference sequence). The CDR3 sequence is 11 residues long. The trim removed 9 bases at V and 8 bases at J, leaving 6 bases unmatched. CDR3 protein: CASRQGAEAFF. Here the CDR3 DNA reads TGTGCCAGCAGACAGGGCGCAGAAGCTTTCTTT.

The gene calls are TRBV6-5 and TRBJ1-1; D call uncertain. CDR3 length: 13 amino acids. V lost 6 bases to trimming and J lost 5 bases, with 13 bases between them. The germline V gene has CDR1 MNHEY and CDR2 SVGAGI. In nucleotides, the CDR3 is TGTGCCAGCAGCAATCTTCCGGAGACTGAAGCTTTCTTT. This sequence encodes CASSNLPETEAFF.

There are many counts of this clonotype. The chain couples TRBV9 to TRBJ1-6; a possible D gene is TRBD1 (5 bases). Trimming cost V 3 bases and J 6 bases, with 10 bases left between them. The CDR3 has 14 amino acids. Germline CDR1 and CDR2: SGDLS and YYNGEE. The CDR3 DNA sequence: TGTGCCAGCAGCGGGCGACAGACTAATTCACCCCTCCACTTT. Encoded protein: CASSGRQTNSPLHF.

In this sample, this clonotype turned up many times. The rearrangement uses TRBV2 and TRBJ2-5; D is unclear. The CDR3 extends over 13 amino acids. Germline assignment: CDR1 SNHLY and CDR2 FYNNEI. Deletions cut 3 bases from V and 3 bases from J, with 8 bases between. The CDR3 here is CASSENYKETQYF. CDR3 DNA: TGTGCCAGCAGTGAGAATTATAAAGAGACCCAGTACTTC.

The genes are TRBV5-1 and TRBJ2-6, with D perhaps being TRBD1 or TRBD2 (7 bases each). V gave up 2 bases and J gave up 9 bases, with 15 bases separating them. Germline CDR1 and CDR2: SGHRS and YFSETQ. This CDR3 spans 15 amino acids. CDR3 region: CASSLQTGRGNVLTF. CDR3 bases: TGCGCCAGCAGCTTACAGACAGGGAGGGGCAACGTCCTGACTTTC.

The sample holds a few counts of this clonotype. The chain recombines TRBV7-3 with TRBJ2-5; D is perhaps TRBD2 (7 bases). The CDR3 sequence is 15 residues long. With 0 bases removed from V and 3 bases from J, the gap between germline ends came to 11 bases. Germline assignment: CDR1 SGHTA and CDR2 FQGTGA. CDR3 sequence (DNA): TGTGCCAGCAGCTTAACGTGGGGGGGCGAAGAGACCCAGTACTTC. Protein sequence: CASSLTWGGEETQYF.

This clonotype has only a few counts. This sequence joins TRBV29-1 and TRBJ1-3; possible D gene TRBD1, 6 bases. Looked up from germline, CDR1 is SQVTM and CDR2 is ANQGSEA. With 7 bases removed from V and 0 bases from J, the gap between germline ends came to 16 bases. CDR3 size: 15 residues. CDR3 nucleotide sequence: TGCAGCGGGGGGGGGGGCCGGTACTCTGGAAACACCATATATTTT. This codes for CSGGGGRYSGNTIYF.

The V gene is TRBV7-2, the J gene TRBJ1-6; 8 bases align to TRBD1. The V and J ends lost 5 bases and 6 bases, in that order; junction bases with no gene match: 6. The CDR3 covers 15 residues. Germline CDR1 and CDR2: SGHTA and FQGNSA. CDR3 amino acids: CASSLLQGVNSPLHF. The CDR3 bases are TGTGCCAGCAGCCTATTACAGGGGGTTAATTCACCCCTCCACTTT.